This T cell receptor (beta chain) stems from a study of cytomegalovirus exposure and HLA in healthy donors. Findings and caveats of the study: Per a later analysis, HLA-associated TCR beta chains showed more clonal expansion than other, equally common TCR beta chains. In an earlier analysis, most TCR beta V segments were productive about 87% or about 30% of the time.

Details on this clone: What it recognizes is unknown.

The germline gives CDR1 SGDLS, CDR2 YYNGEE. The CDR3 is made up of 11 amino acids. The V end was cut by 4 bases, the J end by 10 bases, with 11 bases between. The PCR ran on 60 Vbeta and 13 Jbeta primers. TCRdb keeps only in-frame clones here, not all; method: immunoSEQ multiplex PCR. The data show over 150,000 clones, less than 85% seen once. Sequencing used PBMCs. This clonotype was obtained from a boy between 2 and 10 years old in good health and CMV-seronegative. The J gene is TRBJ1-2, the V gene TRBV9, with a weak D call TRBD1 (5 bases). CDR3 loop: CASSLSGVYTF. In DNA form, the CDR3 reads TGTGCCAGCAGCCTCTCGGGGGTCTACACCTTC.